The clone carrying this T cell receptor (beta chain) was seen repeatedly, ten times or more. The target antigen is unknown. TCR beta CDR3 sequences were amplified from RNA transcripts. An initial round of RT-PCR targeting the TCR CDR3 relied on the HTBI primer set. MiXCR was run by TCRdb on the multiplex PCR reads, yielding one entry per CDR3 protein. The profile shows about 640,000 distinct CDR3 sequences, around 20% of them singletons. The entry originates in a study of T cells in Graves' hyperthyroidism and ophthalmopathy. This CDR3 comprises 11 residues. Germline values: CDR1 SQVTM, CDR2 ANQGSEA. V was trimmed by 7 bases and J by 3 bases, leaving 9 bases between them. Findings of the study overall: For ophthalmopathy, model prediction preceded onset by a median approximately 6 months.

The sequencing input was blood. The rearrangement uses TRBV29-1 and TRBJ1-2; a possible D gene is TRBD1 (5 bases). The clonotype comes from a man aged 25-45 years with Graves' ophthalmopathy. This CDR3 is CSAGTDYGYTF. DNA for the CDR3: TGCAGCGCCGGGACTGACTATGGCTACACCTTC.